A single sample is the source of the 22 T cell receptor beta chains below, sequenced in a study of T cells expressing NK-cell markers. Each CDR3 protein gets one entry in TCRdb, which reprocessed the 5' RACE reads and gives no DNA. The sample table includes 130,000 to 150,000 distinct CDR3 sequences. The sample taken for sequencing was blood T cells: a sorted CD56 or NKG2C T cell subset, CD4+ or CD8+ T cells, or bulk PBMC T cells (not recorded which). Every receptor here comes from a man aged 18 to 30 in good health.

The rearrangement links TRBV7-9 to TRBJ1-4; there is no DNA to check the TCRdb D call of TRBD1. Germline loops: CDR1 SEHNR, CDR2 FQNEAQ (reference sequence). The length of the CDR3 is 15 residues. CDR3 amino acids: CAGSPPTVKNEKLFF.

The chain carries TRBV12-3 or TRBV12-4 and TRBJ1-4; as DNA is missing, the TRBD1 call by TCRdb cannot be tested. This CDR3 contains 16 residues. The CDR3: CASSLFFRGGDEKLFF.

V is TRBV27 and J is TRBJ2-7; TCRdb's D call of TRBD2 is untestable without DNA. This CDR3 is 15 amino acids long. The V gene's germline CDR1 is MNHEY and CDR2 SMNVEV (reference sequence). CDR3 in amino acids: CASTPNPGRADEQYF.

The V call is TRBV7-7, the J call TRBJ2-2; TCRdb outputs TRBD2, but without DNA this stays unchecked. The CDR3 spans 16 residues. CDR1 SSHAT and CDR2 FNYEAQ come from the germline V gene (reference sequence). CDR3 sequence reads: CASSLDTGTYTGELFF.

The genes are TRBV23-1 and TRBJ2-5; the TRBD1 assignment by TCRdb is unverifiable without DNA. TRBV23-1 is filed as an ORF, its function uncertain. The CDR3 totals 18 residues. The chain's CDR3 is CASNSPGTGRLDQETQYF.

V and J are TRBV12-3 or TRBV12-4 and TRBJ2-3; absent DNA, TCRdb's TRBD2 call cannot be checked. This CDR3 spans 17 amino acids. CDR3 residues: CASRGRGLAGAIDTQYF.

The chain links TRBV19 to TRBJ2-1. Germline CDR1 and CDR2: LNHDA and SQIVND (reference sequence). This CDR3 is 15 amino acids long. The CDR3: CASSGKGHLYNEQFF.

The rearrangement links TRBV4-3 to TRBJ2-1; TCRdb's assignment of TRBD1 cannot be checked, as there is no DNA. The V gene's germline CDR1 is LGHNA and CDR2 YSLEER. This CDR3 is built from 17 residues. The CDR3 loop reads CASSQGGQGPGWYEQFF.

The rearrangement joins TRBV11-2 to TRBJ2-3; the D call of TRBD2 rests on TCRdb alone, since no DNA is present to check it. The germline V gene has CDR1 SGHAT and CDR2 FQNNGV. This CDR3 is 17 amino acids long. The CDR3 loop is CASSLGWGGGAGDTQYF.

The V gene is TRBV12-3 or TRBV12-4, the J gene TRBJ2-5; the TRBD1 assignment by TCRdb is unverifiable without DNA. This CDR3 is built from 14 residues. CDR3: CASSRTGARETQYF.

This chain connects TRBV5-1 to TRBJ2-1; the D call of TRBD2 rests on TCRdb alone, since no DNA is present to check it. This CDR3 has 16 residues. Germline loops: CDR1 SGHRS, CDR2 YFSETQ. CDR3 loop: CASSLSGGPSYNEQFF.

This chain uses TRBV5-1 with TRBJ2-3; the TRBD1 assignment by TCRdb is unverifiable without DNA. Germline-derived CDR1 and CDR2 are SGHRS and YFSETQ. The CDR3 extends over 15 amino acids. The CDR3 protein is CASSLKTGATDTQYF. The whole variable domain, filled in from reference TRBV5-1 and TRBJ2-3, reads KAGVTQTPRYLIKTRGQQVTLSCSPISGHRSVSWYQQTPGQGLQFLFEYFSETQRNKGNFPGRFSGRQFSNSRSEMNVSTLELGDSALYLCASSLKTGATDTQYFGPGTRLTVL.

The genes are TRBV4-2 and TRBJ2-2; TCRdb's D call of TRBD1 is untestable without DNA. CDR1 LGHNA and CDR2 YNFKEQ come from the germline V gene. There are 17 residues in the CDR3. This chain's CDR3 is CASSQGGGQGSHGELFF.

V is TRBV29-1 and J is TRBJ2-3; without DNA, the TCRdb call of TRBD1 cannot be checked. From germline, CDR1 is SQVTM and CDR2 ANQGSEA. The CDR3 loop spans 14 amino acids. CDR3 sequence: CSVPFAGGTDTQYF.

The chain carries TRBV27 and TRBJ2-1; TCRdb outputs TRBD2, but without DNA this stays unchecked. The CDR3 spans 13 residues. Germline V CDR1 and CDR2: MNHEY, SMNVEV (reference sequence). CDR3: CASSLSLRGEQFF.

The chain combines TRBV4-3 with TRBJ2-7; there is no DNA to check the TCRdb D call of TRBD2. This CDR3 is 16 amino acids long. In germline, CDR1 is LGHNA, CDR2 YSLEER. The CDR3 region is CASSQDYGTADYEQYF.

The V call is TRBV25-1, the J call TRBJ2-7; without DNA, the TCRdb call of TRBD2 cannot be checked. Germline CDR1 is MGHDK and CDR2 is SYGVNS. The CDR3 is made up of 15 amino acids. CDR3: CASTPVGGGPGEQYF.

CDR3 sequence: CASSSNWREAFF. The gene calls are TRBV12-3 or TRBV12-4 and TRBJ1-1. The length of the CDR3 is 12 residues.

The genes are TRBV19 and TRBJ2-1; the D call from TCRdb, TRBD1, cannot be confirmed without DNA. Germline CDR1 reads LNHDA; CDR2 reads SQIVND (reference sequence). The length of the CDR3 is 14 residues. The CDR3 is CASRSTGDYNEQFF. The complete variable domain, with remaining parts taken from reference TRBV19 and TRBJ2-1, reads DGGITQSPKYLFRKEGQNVTLSCEQNLNHDAMYWYRQDPGQGLRLIYYSQIVNDFQKGDIAEGYSVSREKKESFPLTVTSAQKNPTAFYLCASRSTGDYNEQFFGPGTRLTVL.

The chain joins TRBV15 to TRBJ2-7. The CDR3 is made up of 16 amino acids. Germline-derived CDR1 and CDR2 are LNHNV and YYDKDF (reference sequence). The CDR3 loop reads CATSRDMGVGSYEQYF.

The V and J genes are TRBV6-1 and TRBJ2-7; TCRdb outputs TRBD2, but without DNA this stays unchecked. This CDR3 is built from 15 residues. Looked up from germline, CDR1 is MNHNS and CDR2 is SASEGT. The CDR3 protein is CATSDSMEGEYEQYF.

This chain links TRBV12-3 or TRBV12-4 with TRBJ2-5; absent DNA, TCRdb's TRBD2 call cannot be checked. The CDR3 is 13 residues long. The CDR3 reads CASLSVPEWTQYF.